Following are 5 T cell receptor beta chains from one sample sequenced in a study of cytomegalovirus exposure and HLA in healthy donors. The assay was immunoSEQ multiplex PCR, and TCRdb's table has in-frame clones only and misses some. The top ten clones hold over 2% of a sample with fewer than 100,000 clones, 94% of them seen once. Sequencing was done on a sample of PBMCs. These receptors were collected from a woman aged 18-30 years in good health and CMV-seronegative.

The chain joins TRBV11-1 to TRBJ2-5; a weak D match, TRBD2 (7 bases). This CDR3 region has 16 residues. The V gene's germline CDR1 is SGHAT and CDR2 FQDESV (reference sequence). V lost 9 bases and J 4 bases, leaving 24 bases between the germline ends. The CDR3 region has the DNA TGTGCCAGTTGCCTCGGGGGGCTTTCTTCGGGAGAGACCCAGTACTTC. Its translation: CASCLGGLSSGETQYF.

The gene calls are TRBV7-6 and TRBJ2-1, with D possibly TRBD1 on 6 matching bases. V lost 5 bases and J 2 bases, leaving 13 bases between the germline ends. This CDR3 is built from 15 residues. Germline-derived CDR1 and CDR2 are SGHVS and FNYEAQ. The CDR3 region is CASSHRDEPYNEQFF. The CDR3 coding sequence is TGTGCCAGCAGCCACAGGGATGAGCCCTACAATGAGCAGTTCTTC.

The chain employs TRBV5-1 and TRBJ2-2; TRBD2 agrees at 10 bases. Trimming took 7 bases from V and 1 from J; bases not matched to a gene: 7. The CDR3 contains 16 residues. The V gene's germline CDR1 is SGHRS and CDR2 YFSETQ. CDR3 in amino acids: CASSHGLAVNTGELFF. As DNA, the CDR3 is TGCGCCAGCTCCCACGGACTAGCGGTGAACACCGGGGAGCTGTTTTTT. Full variable domain (remainder filled in from reference TRBV5-1 and TRBJ2-2): KAGVTQTPRYLIKTRGQQVTLSCSPISGHRSVSWYQQTPGQGLQFLFEYFSETQRNKGNFPGRFSGRQFSNSRSEMNVSTLELGDSALYLCASSHGLAVNTGELFFGEGSRLTVL.

V and J are TRBV28 and TRBJ1-1; weak D call: TRBD1 (5 bases). V lost 5 bases and J lost 6, with 19 bases in between. Germline values: CDR1 MDHEN, CDR2 SYDVKM. There are 15 residues in the CDR3. CDR3 nucleotides: TGTGCCAGCAGTCCCTGGGGCCTCCCCTCCGCTGAAGCTTTCTTT. Its protein product is CASSPWGLPSAEAFF.

V usage is TRBV6-5 and J usage is TRBJ1-1; no clear D. V dropped 4 bases and J dropped 2 bases, with 8 bases sitting between them. Germline CDR1 MNHEY, CDR2 SVGAGI. This CDR3 is 13 amino acids long. This chain's CDR3 is CASSSQANTEAFF. The CDR3 DNA sequence: TGTGCCAGCAGTTCGCAGGCTAACACTGAAGCTTTCTTT.